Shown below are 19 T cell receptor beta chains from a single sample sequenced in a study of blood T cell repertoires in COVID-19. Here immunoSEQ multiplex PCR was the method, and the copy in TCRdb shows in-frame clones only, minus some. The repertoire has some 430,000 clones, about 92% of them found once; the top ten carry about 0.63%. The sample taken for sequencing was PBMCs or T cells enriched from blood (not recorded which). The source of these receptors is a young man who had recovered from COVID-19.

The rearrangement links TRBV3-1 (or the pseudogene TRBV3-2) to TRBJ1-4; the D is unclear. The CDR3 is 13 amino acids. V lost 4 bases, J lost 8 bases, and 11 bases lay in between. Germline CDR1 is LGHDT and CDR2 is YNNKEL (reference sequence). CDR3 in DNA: TGTGCCAGCAGCCCAGCCGGAGGCGAAAAACTGTTTTTT. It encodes CASSPAGGEKLFF.

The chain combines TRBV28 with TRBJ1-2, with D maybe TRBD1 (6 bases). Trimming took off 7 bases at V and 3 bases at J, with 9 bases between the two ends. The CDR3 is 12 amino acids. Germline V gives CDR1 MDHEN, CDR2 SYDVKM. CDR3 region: CASTGQHYGYTF. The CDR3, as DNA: TGTGCCAGCACCGGACAGCACTATGGCTACACCTTC.

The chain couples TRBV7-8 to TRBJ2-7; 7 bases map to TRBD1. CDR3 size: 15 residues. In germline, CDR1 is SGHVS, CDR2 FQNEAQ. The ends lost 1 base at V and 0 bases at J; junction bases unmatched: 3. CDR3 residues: CASSLETGNSYEQYF. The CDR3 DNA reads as TGTGCCAGCAGCTTAGAGACAGGGAACTCCTACGAGCAGTACTTC.

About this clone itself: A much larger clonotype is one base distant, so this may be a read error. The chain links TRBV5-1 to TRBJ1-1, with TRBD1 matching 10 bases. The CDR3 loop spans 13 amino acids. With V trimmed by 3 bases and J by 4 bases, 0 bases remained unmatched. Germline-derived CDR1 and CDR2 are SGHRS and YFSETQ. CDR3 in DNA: TGCGCCAGCAGCTGGACAGGGGGCACTGAAGCTTTCTTT. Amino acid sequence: CASSWTGGTEAFF.

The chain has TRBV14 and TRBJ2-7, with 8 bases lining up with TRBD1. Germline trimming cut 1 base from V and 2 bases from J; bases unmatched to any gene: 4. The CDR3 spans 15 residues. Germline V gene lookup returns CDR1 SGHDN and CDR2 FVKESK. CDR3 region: CASSQGTGPTYEQYF. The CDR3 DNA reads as TGTGCCAGCAGCCAAGGGACAGGGCCGACCTACGAGCAGTACTTC.

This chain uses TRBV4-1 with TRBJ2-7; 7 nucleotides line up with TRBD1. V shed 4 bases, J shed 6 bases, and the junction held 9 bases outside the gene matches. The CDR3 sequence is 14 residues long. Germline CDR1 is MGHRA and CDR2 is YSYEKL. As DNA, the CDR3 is TGCGCCAGCAGCCGACCCGGACAGGACCTCGAGCAGTACTTC. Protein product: CASSRPGQDLEQYF.

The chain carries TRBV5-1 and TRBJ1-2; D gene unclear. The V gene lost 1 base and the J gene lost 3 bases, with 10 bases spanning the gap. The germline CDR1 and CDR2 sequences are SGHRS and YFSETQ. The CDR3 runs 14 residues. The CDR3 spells CASSLNVDYYGYTF. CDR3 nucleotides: TGCGCCAGCAGCTTGAATGTAGATTACTATGGCTACACCTTC.

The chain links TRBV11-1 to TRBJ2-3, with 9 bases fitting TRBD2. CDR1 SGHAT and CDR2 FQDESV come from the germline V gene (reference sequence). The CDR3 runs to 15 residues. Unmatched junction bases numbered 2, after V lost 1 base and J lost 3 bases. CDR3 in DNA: TGTGCCAGCAGCTTAGATACTAGCGGGACAGATACGCAGTATTTT. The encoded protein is CASSLDTSGTDTQYF. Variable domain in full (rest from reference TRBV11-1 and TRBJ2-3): EAEVAQSPRYKITEKSQAVAFWCDPISGHATLYWYRQILGQGPELLVQFQDESVVDDSQLPKDRFSAERLKGVDSTLKIQPAELGDSAMYLCASSLDTSGTDTQYFGPGTRLTVL.

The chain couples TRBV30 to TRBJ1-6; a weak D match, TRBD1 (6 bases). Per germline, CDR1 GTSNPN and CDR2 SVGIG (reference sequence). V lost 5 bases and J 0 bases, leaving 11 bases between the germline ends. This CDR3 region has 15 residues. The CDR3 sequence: CAWGTGSSYNSPLHF. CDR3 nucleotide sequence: TGTGCCTGGGGTACAGGGAGCTCCTATAATTCACCCCTCCACTTT.

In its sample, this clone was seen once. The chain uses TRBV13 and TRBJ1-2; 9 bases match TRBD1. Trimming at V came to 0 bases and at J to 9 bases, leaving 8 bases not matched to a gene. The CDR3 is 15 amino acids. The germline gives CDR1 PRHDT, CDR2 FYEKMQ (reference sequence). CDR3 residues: CASSLGRRTGESYTF. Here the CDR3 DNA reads TGTGCCAGCAGCTTAGGCCGTCGGACAGGGGAAAGCTACACCTTC. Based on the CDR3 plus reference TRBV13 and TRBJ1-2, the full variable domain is AAGVIQSPRHLIKEKRETATLKCYPIPRHDTVYWYQQGPGQDPQFLISFYEKMQSDKGSIPDRFSAQQFSDYHSELNMSSLELGDSALYFCASSLGRRTGESYTFGSGTRLTVV.

The CDR3 DNA reads as TGTGCCAGCAGCAATTACCAGGACAGGGTCTATGGCTACACCTTC. Protein product: CASSNYQDRVYGYTF. The chain combines TRBV21-1 with TRBJ1-2; TRBD1, the table's D call, was not compared with the DNA. TRBV21-1 is a known pseudogene. The length of the CDR3 is 15 residues.

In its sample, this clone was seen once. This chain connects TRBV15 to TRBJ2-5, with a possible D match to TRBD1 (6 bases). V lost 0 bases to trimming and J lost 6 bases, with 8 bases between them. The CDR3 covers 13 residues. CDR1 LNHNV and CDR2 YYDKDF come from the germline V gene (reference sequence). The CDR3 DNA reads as TGTGCCACCAGCAGAGAGAGGGGGAAGACCCAGTACTTC. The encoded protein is CATSRERGKTQYF.

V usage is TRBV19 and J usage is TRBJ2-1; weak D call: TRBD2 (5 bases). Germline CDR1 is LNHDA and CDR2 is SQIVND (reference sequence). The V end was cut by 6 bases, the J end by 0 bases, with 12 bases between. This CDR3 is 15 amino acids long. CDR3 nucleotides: TGTGCCAGTAGAGACGGACTTCTCTCCTACAATGAGCAGTTCTTC. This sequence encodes CASRDGLLSYNEQFF.

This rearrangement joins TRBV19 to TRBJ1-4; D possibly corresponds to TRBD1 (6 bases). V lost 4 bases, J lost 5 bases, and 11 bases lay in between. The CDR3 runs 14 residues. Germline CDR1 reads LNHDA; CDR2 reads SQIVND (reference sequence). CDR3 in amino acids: CASSKDSYNEKLFF. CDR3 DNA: TGTGCCAGTAGTAAGGACAGCTACAATGAAAAACTGTTTTTT.

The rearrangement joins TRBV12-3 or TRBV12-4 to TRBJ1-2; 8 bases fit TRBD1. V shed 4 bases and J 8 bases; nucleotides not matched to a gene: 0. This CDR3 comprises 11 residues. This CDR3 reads CASSSGGGYTF. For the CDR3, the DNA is TGTGCCAGCAGTTCAGGGGGCGGCTACACCTTC.

Here the CDR3 reads CSVNPAGGGGETQYF. In DNA, the CDR3 is TGCAGCGTGAACCCAGCGGGAGGTGGGGGAGAAACCCAGTACTTC. The V and J genes are TRBV29-1 and TRBJ2-5, with 9 bases aligning to TRBD2. The CDR3 is 15 amino acids. V gave up 6 bases and J gave up 8 bases; unmatched junction bases: 16. Germline loops: CDR1 SQVTM, CDR2 ANQGSEA.

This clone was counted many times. This chain's CDR3 is CAISVKGQETQYF. CDR3 DNA: TGTGCCATCAGTGTGAAGGGGCAAGAGACCCAGTACTTC. This chain uses TRBV10-3 with TRBJ2-5; weak D call: TRBD1 (5 bases). Trimming took 4 bases from V and 2 from J, leaving 8 bases between them. The CDR3 contains 13 residues. Germline CDR1 is ENHRY and CDR2 is SYGVKD.

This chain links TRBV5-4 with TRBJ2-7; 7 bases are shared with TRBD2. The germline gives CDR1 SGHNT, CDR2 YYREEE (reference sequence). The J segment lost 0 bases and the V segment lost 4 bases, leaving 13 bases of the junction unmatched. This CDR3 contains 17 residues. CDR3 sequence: CASSRPGGTHSSYEQYF. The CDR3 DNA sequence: TGTGCCAGCAGCCGCCCGGGAGGAACTCATAGCTCCTACGAGCAGTACTTC.

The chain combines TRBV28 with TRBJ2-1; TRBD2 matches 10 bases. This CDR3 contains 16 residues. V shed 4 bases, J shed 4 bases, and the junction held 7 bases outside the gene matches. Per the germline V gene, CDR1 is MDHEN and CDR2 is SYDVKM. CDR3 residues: CASSSPGAGGYNEQFF. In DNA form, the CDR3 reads TGTGCCAGCAGTTCCCCGGGAGCGGGAGGGTACAATGAGCAGTTCTTC.